These T cell receptor beta chains were read from a single sample in a study of blood T cell repertoires in COVID-19. Clones were sequenced by immunoSEQ multiplex PCR, and TCRdb holds only the in-frame ones, with some missing. The table lists a few hundred thousand clones, around 86% of them singletons, with 3.6% in the top ten. The sequencing sample was made of peripheral blood. The receptor set was obtained from a man between 18 and 29 years old with active or convalescent COVID-19. Both conserved end residues are part of each CDR3. The D gene is left open where the match is weak. Size values are once, few and many counts, or a class for expanded clones, and some rows have none.

d_gene	abundance	v_gene	j_gene	CDR3nt	CDR3aa
TRBD1	.	TRBV2	TRBJ2-3	TGTACCTCGGGACAGGGCCTCACAGATACGCAGTATTTT	CTSGQGLTDTQYF
TRBD1	.	TRBV20-1	TRBJ1-2	TGCAGTGCTAGTCCCGGGACAGGACACTATGGCTACACCTTC	CSASPGTGHYGYTF
.	once	TRBV7-2	TRBJ2-2	TGTGCCAGCAGCTTACAAGGTGCCGGGACTACCGGGGAGCTGTTTTTT	CASSLQGAGTTGELFF
.	.	TRBV30	TRBJ1-2	TGTGCCTGGTCTGGCGGTGTTGGCTACACCTTC	CAWSGGVGYTF
.	few	TRBV4-1	TRBJ1-1	TGCGCCAGCAGCCAAGACCCGGGGACTGAAGCTTTCTTT	CASSQDPGTEAFF
.	once	TRBV7-2	TRBJ1-2	TGTGCCAGCAGCCAGAGGAACTATGGCTACACCTTC	CASSQRNYGYTF
.	.	TRBV18	TRBJ1-1	TGTGCCAGCTCACCACCATGGGACATGTTGTCTGAAGCTTTCTTT	CASSPPWDMLSEAFF
.	.	TRBV10-3	TRBJ1-3	TGTGCCATCAGACAGAATAGCGGGAACACCATATATTTT	CAIRQNSGNTIYF
.	.	TRBV14	TRBJ2-7	TGTGCCAGCAGCACATCTTACGAGCAGTACTTC	CASSTSYEQYF
.	.	TRBV5-5	TRBJ2-6	TGTGCCAGCAGCTTCGGGGCTGGGGCCAACGTCCTGACTTTC	CASSFGAGANVLTF
TRBD2	.	TRBV29-1	TRBJ2-7	TGCAGCGTCGCTAGACTAGCGGGACCTCAATACGAGCAGTACTTC	CSVARLAGPQYEQYF
.	once	TRBV13	TRBJ2-1	TGTGCCAGCAGCTTAGTAGCTCGAGAGGAGCAGTTCTTC	CASSLVAREEQFF
TRBD1	.	TRBV29-1	TRBJ2-3	TGCAGCGTCATAGACAACGGACAGGGGACAGATACGCAGTATTTT	CSVIDNGQGTDTQYF
TRBD1	.	TRBV11-3	TRBJ2-7	TGTGCCAGCAACAGGCAGGGGGCGCGGGAGCAGTACTTC	CASNRQGAREQYF
.	.	TRBV19	TRBJ1-5	TGTGCCAGTACCCGGACAGACTACTATAGCAATCAGCCCCAGCATTTT	CASTRTDYYSNQPQHF
TRBD1	many	TRBV11-2	TRBJ1-1	TGTGCCAGCAGCTTAGCAGGGGGGAACACTGAAGCTTTCTTT	CASSLAGGNTEAFF
TRBD1	.	TRBV10-3	TRBJ2-1	TGTGCCATCAGTTTGGGACAGGGGGCGCAGAATGAGCAGTTCTTC	CAISLGQGAQNEQFF
.	.	TRBV16	TRBJ1-4	TGTGCCAGCAAGGGCCGGGAGGGAGAAAAACTGTTTTTT	CASKGREGEKLFF
.	.	TRBV6-5	TRBJ1-5	TGTGCCAGCAGTTCCTGGGAGGTGGGGGAGCCCCAGCATTTT	CASSSWEVGEPQHF
TRBD1	.	TRBV2	TRBJ1-6	TGTGCCCCAGGCCGGGACAGTAATTCACCCCTCCACTTT	CAPGRDSNSPLHF